The 21 T cell receptor beta chains in this list originate from one sample, sequenced in a study of patients and donors after allogeneic stem cell transplantation. TCRdb reprocessed the RT-PCR reads via MiXCR and lists one record per CDR3 protein. The data show around 29,000 distinct CDR3 sequences, 37% seen once. The specimen was blood, either unsorted or a sorted T cell fraction (not recorded which). Source of these receptors: a human donor who was either an allogeneic HSCT recipient or a stem cell or donor lymphocyte infusion donor (not recorded which). It is not recorded whose cells these are; they may come from a transplant donor.

This sequence joins TRBV11-2 and TRBJ2-4; TRBD1 might be the D (5 bases). The CDR3 has 14 residues. Per germline, CDR1 SGHAT and CDR2 FQNNGV. V was trimmed by 3 bases and J by 6 bases, leaving 12 bases between them. CDR3 in amino acids: CASSLMQGGNIQYF. Here the CDR3 DNA reads TGTGCCAGCAGCTTGATGCAGGGCGGAAACATTCAGTACTTC.

In its sample, this clonotype was seen many times. The chain uses TRBV5-8 and TRBJ1-5, with D unclear. The CDR3 is 13 residues long. Trimming removed 1 base at V and 5 bases at J, with 7 bases between. Germline assignment: CDR1 SGHTS and CDR2 YDEGEE. The CDR3 DNA follows: TGTGCCAGCAGCTTGTACCCAGATCAGCCCCAGCATTTT. Its protein is CASSLYPDQPQHF.

The chain uses TRBV20-1 and TRBJ1-5; no definite D call. CDR3 size: 12 residues. The germline CDR1 and CDR2 sequences are DFQATT and SNEGSKA (reference sequence). The V gene lost 5 bases and the J gene lost 0 bases, with 5 bases spanning the gap. CDR3 sequence: CSAADSNQPQHF. DNA for the CDR3: TGCAGTGCTGCAGATAGCAATCAGCCCCAGCATTTT.

The chain uses TRBV4-3 and TRBJ2-4; D may correspond to TRBD1 or TRBD2 (5 bases each). Germline assignment: CDR1 LGHNA and CDR2 YSLEER. Between the trimmed V and J ends, which lost 1 base and 12 bases, there was a span of 10 bases. CDR3 length: 12 amino acids. The CDR3 protein is CASSQVGGNQYF. In DNA form, the CDR3 reads TGCGCCAGCAGCCAAGTTGGGGGAAATCAGTACTTC.

This clonotype was observed a few times. The gene calls are TRBV4-3 and TRBJ2-1; tentative D call: TRBD1 (6 bases). There are 17 residues in the CDR3. Germline V gives CDR1 LGHNA, CDR2 YSLEER. Trimming cost V 2 bases and J 0 bases, with 14 bases left between them. The CDR3 DNA follows: TGCGCCAGCAGCCAACCCCCCCTAGGGGGCTCCTACAATGAGCAGTTCTTC. It codes for CASSQPPLGGSYNEQFF.

This chain connects TRBV7-6 to TRBJ2-2; 8 bases are a match to TRBD2. The CDR3 has 15 residues. The germline gives CDR1 SGHVS, CDR2 FNYEAQ. J was trimmed by 7 bases and V by 1 base; bases with no gene match: 5. The CDR3 DNA sequence: TGTGCCAGCAGCTTAGAAGCGGGAGTAAGCGGGGAGCTGTTTTTT. It encodes CASSLEAGVSGELFF. Full variable domain (rest looked up from reference TRBV7-6 and TRBJ2-2): GAGVSQSPRYKVTKRGQDVALRCDPISGHVSLYWYRQALGQGPEFLTYFNYEAQQDKSGLPNDRFSAERPEGSISTLTIQRTEQRDSAMYRCASSLEAGVSGELFFGEGSRLTVL.

This clonotype has a handful of counts. The rearrangement joins TRBV12-3 or TRBV12-4 to TRBJ1-1; perhaps TRBD1 as D (5 bases). The CDR3 has 15 amino acids. V was shortened by 1 base and J by 5 bases, with 14 bases between the two germline ends. CDR3 nucleotide sequence: TGTGCCAGCAGTTTAGTAGGGCAGGGTTGGACTGAAGCTTTCTTT. Residues: CASSLVGQGWTEAFF.

The sample holds a few counts of this clonotype. The J gene is TRBJ1-5, the V gene TRBV6-2 or TRBV6-3, with 7 bases fitting TRBD1. CDR3 length: 14 residues. Trimming at V came to 6 bases and at J to 7 bases, leaving 9 bases not matched to a gene. Germline V gene data show CDR1 as MNHEY and CDR2 as SVGEGT. The CDR3 DNA reads as TGTGCCAGCAGGCCAGGGGGGGTAGCGCAGCCCCAGCATTTT. Encoded protein: CASRPGGVAQPQHF.

V is TRBV6-2 or TRBV6-3 and J is TRBJ1-5; D ambiguous. Germline CDR1 and CDR2: MNHEY and SVGEGT. V lost 4 bases to trimming and J lost 14 bases, with 12 bases between them. The CDR3 extends over 11 amino acids. CDR3 sequence (DNA): TGTGCCAGCAGTTTGGGAGGGATAGAGCATTTT. Encoded protein: CASSLGGIEHF.

The chain recombines TRBV11-2 with TRBJ2-6; perhaps D is TRBD1 or TRBD2 (5 bases each). CDR3 length equals 17 residues. V was trimmed by 6 bases and J by 0 bases, leaving 15 bases between them. In germline, CDR1 is SGHAT, CDR2 FQNNGV. The CDR3 nucleotides read TGTGCCAGCAGAGGGACGTCCTTAAGCTCTGGGGCCAACGTCCTGACTTTC. It translates to CASRGTSLSSGANVLTF.

DNA of the CDR3: TGTGCCACCCAGATGGAGAGGTCCTACGAGCAGTACTTC. Translated, it gives CATQMERSYEQYF. V and J are TRBV10-3 and TRBJ2-7; D is ambiguous. CDR3 length equals 13 residues. Germline V CDR1 and CDR2: ENHRY, SYGVKD. Between the trimmed V and J ends, which lost 10 bases and 1 base, there was a span of 14 bases.

This clonotype was seen only a few times. This chain links TRBV15 with TRBJ2-5, with D hard to call. The V end was cut by 0 bases, the J end by 8 bases, with 10 bases between. This CDR3 spans 13 amino acids. In germline, CDR1 is LNHNV, CDR2 YYDKDF (reference sequence). This chain's CDR3 is CATSRDVQDTQYF. CDR3 nucleotide sequence: TGTGCCACCAGCAGAGATGTTCAGGACACCCAGTACTTC.

This clonotype was detected only a few times. CDR3 residues: CASRATGLNTEAFF. DNA for the CDR3: TGTGCCAGCAGGGCGACAGGCCTGAACACTGAAGCTTTCTTT. The gene calls are TRBV6-2 or TRBV6-3 and TRBJ1-1; D is perhaps TRBD1 (6 bases). The V and J ends lost 6 bases and 0 bases respectively, with 11 bases between them. Germline V gene lookup returns CDR1 MNHEY and CDR2 SVGEGT. The CDR3 has 14 residues.

This rearrangement joins TRBV27 to TRBJ1-1, with D maybe TRBD1 (5 bases). Germline CDR1 and CDR2: MNHEY and SMNVEV (reference sequence). With 8 bases removed from V and 5 bases from J, the gap between germline ends came to 12 bases. CDR3 length equals 12 residues. CDR3 sequence (DNA): TGTGCCAGCGGCCCAGGGTATACTGAAGCTTTCTTT. Amino acid sequence: CASGPGYTEAFF.

CDR3 nucleotides: TGTGCCACCAGCAGAGTGTACGGCACAGGGAATGAAGCTTTCTTT. As protein: CATSRVYGTGNEAFF. The chain recombines TRBV15 with TRBJ1-1, with a tentative D call TRBD1 (6 bases). Per germline, CDR1 LNHNV and CDR2 YYDKDF (reference sequence). The V end lost 1 base, the J end lost 7 bases, and 16 bases lay between the germline ends. This CDR3 spans 15 amino acids. The full variable domain, rest sourced from reference TRBV15 and TRBJ1-1, is DAMVIQNPRYQVTQFGKPVTLSCSQTLNHNVMYWYQQKSSQAPKLLFHYYDKDFNNEADTPDNFQSRRPNTSFCFLDIRSPGLGDTAMYLCATSRVYGTGNEAFFGQGTRLTVV.

V usage is TRBV20-1 and J usage is TRBJ2-7, with D maybe TRBD2 (6 bases). Germline CDR1 reads DFQATT; CDR2 reads SNEGSKA (reference sequence). The CDR3 loop spans 14 amino acids. The V end was cut by 6 bases, the J end by 6 bases, with 21 bases between. The CDR3 DNA follows: TGCAGTGCCCGCCCGCTTACTAGCATACTCGAGCAGTACTTC. Translated: CSARPLTSILEQYF.

The chain couples TRBV7-3 to TRBJ2-3; D gene uncertain. Trimming cost V 2 bases and J 0 bases, with 12 bases left between them. Germline V gives CDR1 SGHTA, CDR2 FQGTGA. This CDR3 contains 16 residues. The DNA for the CDR3 is TGTGCCAGCAGCTTATCGGGCGCGACTAGCACAGATACGCAGTATTTT. Protein sequence: CASSLSGATSTDTQYF.

The table lists this clonotype with a count of one. The chain joins TRBV18 to TRBJ1-4; 7 bases line up with TRBD1. The V gene's germline CDR1 is KGHSH and CDR2 LQKENI. The V segment lost 6 bases and the J segment 6 bases; nucleotides outside the gene matches: 7. CDR3 length: 14 residues. The CDR3 nucleotides read TGTGCCAGCTCCGACGACAGGGTTGATGAAAAACTGTTTTTT. It codes for CASSDDRVDEKLFF.

The rearrangement links TRBV3-1 to TRBJ2-3; 9 nucleotides align to TRBD2. The CDR3 totals 16 residues. In germline, CDR1 is LGHDT, CDR2 YNNKEL (reference sequence). V gave up 1 base and J gave up 3 bases; unmatched junction bases: 5. CDR3: CASSQVGAGGTDTQYF. CDR3 DNA sequence: TGTGCCAGCAGCCAAGTAGGGGCGGGGGGGACAGATACGCAGTATTTT.

The CDR3 DNA sequence: TGTGCCACCAGTGAAAAATACAGCGTCGATGAGCAGTTCTTC. Translating gives CATSEKYSVDEQFF. This chain links TRBV24-1 with TRBJ2-1; D is unresolved. Trimming removed 4 bases from V and 8 bases from J, with 14 bases in between. The CDR3 extends over 14 amino acids. Germline-derived CDR1 and CDR2 are KGHDR and SFDVKD.

This chain joins TRBV12-3 or TRBV12-4 and TRBJ2-5; tentatively, D is TRBD1 (6 bases). V dropped 3 bases and J dropped 2 bases, with 10 bases sitting between them. This CDR3 is 14 amino acids long. The CDR3 bases are TGTGCCAGCAGTTTGGAACAGGGTCAAGAGACCCAGTACTTC. This encodes CASSLEQGQETQYF.